This entry concerns a single T cell receptor beta chain. Its target antigen remains unknown. It has no much larger one-base neighbor in the sample; base qualities were not kept. Library prep was done by the immunoSEQ multiplex PCR assay. Processing in the source paper ran as follows. To diagnose cytomegalovirus status from the catalog of TCR beta chain sequences, a statistical classification framework was built. Here the immuneACCESS table is served through TCRdb, limited to in-frame sequences with V and J called. Missing clones are a known gap in these copies; in checked studies unresolved V genes cover under half, and the rest lacks a known reason. V and J calls and clone size come straight from that table; D and trimming were deduced from the DNA. This sample is represented by 200,000 or so clones; around 84% of them were singletons. The biggest ten clones account for less than 8.5% of the sample.

Separate from the roughly 650-subject first cohort, the validation cohort of about 120 subjects was the group to which the donors belonged. The V end loses 4 bases and the J end loses 2 bases, and a stretch of 18 bases separates them. Including cysteine and phenylalanine, the CDR3 has 16 amino acids. The DNA shown is the 48-base CDR3, in frame from base 1. CDR1 and CDR2, looked up from the germline V gene, are SGHTA and FQGTGA. The entry originates in a study of cytomegalovirus exposure and HLA in healthy donors (dated by TCRdb to the late 2010s). As for the study more broadly: According to a later analysis, the 120 or so validation repertoires were produced on the same platform as the 600 to 850 repertoires of the first cohort. The study aimed to test whether signatures of past pathogen exposure could be identified by cataloging public T cell receptors. Besides the first cohort of about 730 subjects, a separate validation cohort made up of over a hundred different subjects was used. High-throughput TCR immunosequencing, statistical association of individual TCRs with disease status, and machine learning were combined to predict cytomegalovirus infection status. General findings and caveats noted by the study authors: Most TCR sequences were observed very rarely across donors, whereas some public TCRs were present in many individuals. All 120 or so repertoires were used to score co-occurrence in the validation cohort in a later analysis, because that analysis had no HLA typing for the cohort. In both the original and validation cohorts, the classifier was reported to diagnose cytomegalovirus status with high specificity and sensitivity. In vitro tests confirmed that a few of the cytomegalovirus-associated TCR beta chains recognize cytomegalovirus antigens. The authors suggested that the approach could potentially be extended to other disease states and immunological phenotypes. The study gave a list of 150 to 200 TCR beta chains associated with cytomegalovirus. In a later analysis, TCRs clustered in the first cohort were found to also tend to co-occur in the 130 or so validation repertoires, with 90% to 95% of cluster scores above 0.

The TCR comes from a man between 18 and 35 years old in good health and CMV-seropositive. The sample consisted of PBMCs. The sequence links TRBV7-3 to TRBJ2-7; matching of 5 bases hints at TRBD1 as the D gene. The encoded CDR3 is CASSSVRGGPTYEQYF. In nucleotide form, the sequence is TGTGCCAGCAGCTCCGTAAGGGGTGGGCCCACCTACGAGCAGTACTTC.